This T cell receptor beta chain was identified during a study of siplizumab effects on memory and regulatory T cells. Whole-study results and caveats: Alloreactive sequences traceable to unstimulated CD4+ memory cells declined significantly under siplizumab. The authors mapped only a minor fraction of alloreactive clones to unstimulated subsets. There appeared to be greater diversity in naive T cells than in memory cells, and naive T cells seemed major contributors to the alloresponse.

Note on this clone: The antigen is unknown.

The protocol was immunoSEQ multiplex PCR, while the TCRdb copy is restricted to in-frame clones and leaves out a portion. The sample records 100,000 or so clones, about 94% being singletons. Sequencing was done on a sample of non-Treg CD4+ T cells sorted from blood. The sequence came from a human donor in good health.

The CDR3 reads CASSLGGGAAEAFF. The CDR3 nucleotides read TGTGCCAGCAGCTTAGGAGGGGGAGCGGCTGAAGCTTTCTTT. The chain uses TRBV7-8 and TRBJ1-1; tentatively, D is TRBD1 (6 bases). Germline values: CDR1 SGHVS, CDR2 FQNEAQ. V lost 1 base to trimming and J lost 6 bases, with 12 bases between them. CDR3 length equals 14 residues. Using reference TRBV7-8 and TRBJ1-1 for the parts outside the CDR3, the full variable domain is GAGVSQSPRYKVAKRGQDVALRCDPISGHVSLFWYQQALGQGPEFLTYFQNEAQLDKSGLPSDRFFAERPEGSVSTLKIQRTQQEDSAVYLCASSLGGGAAEAFFGQGTRLTVV.